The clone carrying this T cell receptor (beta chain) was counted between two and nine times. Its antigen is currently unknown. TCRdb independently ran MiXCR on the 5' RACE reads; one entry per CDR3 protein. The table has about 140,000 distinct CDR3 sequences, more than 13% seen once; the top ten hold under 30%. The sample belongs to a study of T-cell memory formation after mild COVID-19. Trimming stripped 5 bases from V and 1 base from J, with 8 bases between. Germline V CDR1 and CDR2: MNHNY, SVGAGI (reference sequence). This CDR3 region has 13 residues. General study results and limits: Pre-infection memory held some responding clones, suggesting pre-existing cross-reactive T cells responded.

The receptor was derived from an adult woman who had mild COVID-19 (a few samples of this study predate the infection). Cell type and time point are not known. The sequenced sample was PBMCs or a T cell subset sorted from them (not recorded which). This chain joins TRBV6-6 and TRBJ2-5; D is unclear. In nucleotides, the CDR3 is TGTGCCAGCAGTACCCCCCTCCAAGAGACCCAGTACTTC. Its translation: CASSTPLQETQYF.